This TCR beta chain is from a study of radiotherapy plus CTLA-4 blockade in lung cancer. Study context: Objective responses were seen in around 18% of patients, disease control in approximately 30%. Study-level findings and limits: Subsequent to radiotherapy plus ipilimumab, tumor-derived TCR clones underwent expansion in blood. Early blood T cell clone dynamics, with interferon-beta, were reported to best predict response.

Only in-frame clones appear in the TCRdb table, and some are missing; sequencing was by immunoSEQ multiplex PCR. The sample carries around 70,000 clones, approximately 80% recorded once. Details on this clone: Its antigen remains unidentified.

The origin of this receptor is a human donor with non-small cell lung cancer who had a partial response to radiotherapy plus ipilimumab. The specimen was peripheral blood, collected from a patient treated with radiotherapy plus ipilimumab.

The chain's CDR3 is CASSPDDRAYNEQFF. In DNA form, the CDR3 reads TGTGCCAGCTCACCGGACGACAGAGCCTACAATGAGCAGTTCTTC. The gene calls are TRBV18 and TRBJ2-1, with D maybe TRBD1 (5 bases). The CDR3 has 15 residues. The V gene lost 3 bases and the J gene lost 2 bases, with 11 bases spanning the gap. Germline lookup yields CDR1 KGHSH and CDR2 LQKENI.